The rows below give T cell receptor beta chains drawn from one sample of a study of blood T cell repertoires in COVID-19. Assay used: immunoSEQ multiplex PCR; TCRdb lists only in-frame clones, some missing. The sample shows about 77,000 clones, 80% of them seen only once. Specimen: peripheral blood. These receptors were collected from a woman in her seventies with acute or convalescent COVID-19. Both conserved end residues are part of each CDR3. The D gene is left open where the match is weak. Some rows have no size entry. The others give once, few or many, or a class for an expanded clone.

j_call d_call v_call clone_size cdr3_aa cdr3_nt
TRBJ1-6 . TRBV18 . CASSEGDSPLHF TGTGCCAGCTCAGAAGGAGATTCACCCCTCCACTTT
TRBJ2-7 . TRBV2 . CALRDFSSYEQYF TGTGCCCTGCGAGACTTCAGCTCCTACGAGCAGTACTTC
TRBJ1-1 . TRBV20-1 . CSASNRDSGTEAFF TGCAGTGCTAGTAACAGGGATTCGGGCACTGAAGCTTTCTTT
TRBJ1-6 . TRBV18 few CASSPPSVNNSPLHF TGTGCCAGCTCACCACCGTCGGTTAATAATTCACCCCTCCACTTT
TRBJ1-2 . TRBV11-2 . CASSLGRSNYGYTF TGTGCCAGCAGCTTAGGCCGGTCTAACTATGGCTACACCTTC
TRBJ2-7 TRBD1 TRBV11-3 . CASSLGGPGQGSYEQYF TGTGCCAGCAGCTTAGGGGGACCGGGACAGGGTTCCTACGAGCAGTACTTC
TRBJ1-1 TRBD1 TRBV7-8 . CASSLAQRIIQGAEAFF TGTGCCAGCAGCTTAGCGCAGCGTATCATACAGGGGGCTGAAGCTTTCTTT
TRBJ1-2 . TRBV2 few CASSDQGIYGYTF TGTGCCAGCAGTGACCAGGGGATCTATGGCTACACCTTC
TRBJ1-1 TRBD1 TRBV5-1 . CASSRQGLGEAFF TGCGCCAGCAGCCGACAGGGCCTAGGGGAAGCTTTCTTT
TRBJ2-7 . TRBV16 . CASSQTRATYEEQYF TGTGCCAGCAGCCAAACCAGGGCTACTTATGAAGAGCAGTACTTC
TRBJ1-1 TRBD1 TRBV18 . CASSDRVPTEAFF TGTGCCAGCTCGGACAGGGTCCCCACTGAAGCTTTCTTT
TRBJ2-7 TRBD1 TRBV11-3 . CASSAGTGNEQYF TGTGCCAGCAGCGCCGGGACAGGGAACGAGCAGTACTTC
TRBJ1-2 TRBD1 TRBV7-8 . CASSWSQGGNYGYTF TGTGCCAGCAGCTGGTCGCAGGGGGGAAACTATGGCTACACCTTC
TRBJ2-1 TRBD2 TRBV7-9 . CASSRPTSGGANEQFF TGTGCCAGCAGCCGACCGACTAGCGGGGGGGCCAATGAGCAGTTCTTC
TRBJ2-3 . TRBV5-6 . CASSLSYGMTDTQYF TGTGCCAGCAGCTTGAGTTACGGGATGACAGATACGCAGTATTTT
TRBJ2-7 TRBD2 TRBV3-1/TRBV3-2 . CASSPRPGTSGDRTHEQYF TGTGCCAGCAGCCCTCGCCCCGGGACTAGCGGGGATCGCACGCACGAGCAGTACTTC
TRBJ1-1 . TRBV13 . CASSSADRNTEAFF TGTGCCAGCAGCTCCGCCGACAGAAACACTGAAGCTTTCTTT
TRBJ1-2 . TRBV9 . CASSVERVSYGYTF TGTGCCAGCAGCGTAGAGAGGGTCAGCTATGGCTACACCTTC
TRBJ2-7 . TRBV19 once CASSIGGGEYEQYF TGTGCCAGTAGTATAGGAGGGGGAGAGTACGAGCAGTACTTC
TRBJ1-3 . TRBV7-6 . CASSTQGGSGNTIYF TGTGCCAGCAGCACTCAGGGTGGATCTGGAAACACCATATATTTT
TRBJ1-1 TRBD1 TRBV2 . CASGGQGALNTEAFF TGTGCCAGCGGAGGACAGGGGGCCCTGAACACTGAAGCTTTCTTT
TRBJ1-2 . TRBV19 . CASSPRDLRNLYGYTF TGTGCCAGTAGTCCACGGGACTTGCGGAACCTCTATGGCTACACCTTC
TRBJ2-7 . TRBV19 . CASSLTRSGSYEQYF TGTGCCAGTAGTTTGACTAGGTCGGGCTCCTACGAGCAGTACTTC
TRBJ2-7 TRBD2 TRBV7-9 . CASSYMGLASEQYF TGTGCCAGCAGCTATATGGGACTAGCTTCCGAGCAGTACTTC
TRBJ1-3 TRBD1 TRBV5-6 . CAAGTGGNTIYF TGTGCCGCAGGGACAGGGGGAAACACCATATATTTT
TRBJ1-4 . TRBV4-3 . CASSQELSGYNEKLFF TGCGCCAGCAGCCAAGAATTATCAGGATATAATGAAAAACTGTTTTTT
TRBJ2-7 . TRBV19 once CASSSAKGHGNYEQYF TGTGCCAGTAGTTCAGCAAAGGGACACGGCAACTACGAGCAGTACTTC
TRBJ1-3 . TRBV7-9 . CASSPGFEDTIYF TGTGCCAGCAGCCCGGGATTCGAAGACACCATATATTTT
TRBJ2-1 . TRBV9 . CASSVVPSDEQFF TGTGCCAGCAGCGTAGTGCCCTCGGATGAGCAGTTCTTC
TRBJ1-1 . TRBV28 . CASSFPAARGGFGAREAFF TGTGCCAGCAGTTTCCCGGCAGCGCGGGGGGGTTTTGGGGCCCGAGAAGCTTTCTTT
TRBJ1-1 . TRBV2 once CASMGGALGYTEAFF TGTGCCAGCATGGGAGGGGCACTAGGGTACACTGAAGCTTTCTTT
TRBJ2-2 . TRBV27 . CASSLIGVTGELFF TGTGCCAGCAGTTTAATAGGAGTGACCGGGGAGCTGTTTTTT
TRBJ1-1 . TRBV6-6 . CASSYSSLDIYTEAFF TGTGCCAGCAGTTACTCGTCCTTGGACATCTACACTGAAGCTTTCTTT
TRBJ1-4 TRBD1 TRBV7-6 . CASSSDRNEKLFF TGTGCCAGCAGCTCGGACAGGAATGAAAAACTGTTTTTT
TRBJ2-3 . TRBV9 few CASSLGHQKTSTDTQYF TGTGCCAGCAGCCTGGGACACCAAAAGACTAGCACAGATACGCAGTATTTT
TRBJ1-2 . TRBV7-2 . CASSLGVASYGYTF TGTGCCAGCAGCTTAGGTGTAGCCAGCTATGGCTACACCTTC
TRBJ1-3 . TRBV5-4 . CASSSTGPSGNTIYF TGTGCCAGCAGCTCGACAGGTCCCTCTGGAAACACCATATATTTT
TRBJ1-3 . TRBV19 . CASSISTGSSGNTIYF TGTGCCAGTAGTATCTCGACGGGGAGCTCTGGAAACACCATATATTTT
TRBJ1-1 . TRBV5-1 once CASSKGGHGTEAFF TGCGCCAGCAGCAAGGGGGGGCATGGCACTGAAGCTTTCTTT
TRBJ1-1 TRBD1 TRBV18 . CASSPPGTGMNTEAFF TGTGCCAGCTCACCCCCCGGGACAGGGATGAACACTGAAGCTTTCTTT
TRBJ1-1 TRBD1 TRBV5-4 few CASSIRDSMNTEAFF TGTGCCAGCAGCATCCGGGACAGTATGAACACTGAAGCTTTCTTT
TRBJ1-1 . TRBV7-7 . CASSGRGAGYLGTEAFF TGTGCCAGCAGCGGCCGTGGGGCAGGGTATCTGGGCACTGAAGCTTTCTTT
TRBJ2-3 TRBD1 TRBV7-8 . CASSLRAGQGITDTQYF TGTGCCAGCAGCTTAAGGGCGGGACAGGGGATCACAGATACGCAGTATTTT
TRBJ1-2 . TRBV7-9 . CASSPSRAGHYGYTF TGTGCCAGCAGCCCGTCTCGGGCGGGGCACTATGGCTACACCTTC
TRBJ1-6 . TRBV18 . CASSPFFEGSGAPLHF TGTGCCAGCTCCCCGTTTTTCGAGGGGAGCGGGGCACCCCTCCACTTT
TRBJ2-7 . TRBV6-2/TRBV6-3 . CASSYENYLTYEQYF TGTGCCAGCAGTTACGAGAACTACCTAACCTACGAGCAGTACTTC
TRBJ2-3 . TRBV6-5 . CASSRTVSTDTQYF TGTGCCAGCAGTAGGACAGTCAGCACAGATACGCAGTATTTT
TRBJ1-5 . TRBV2 . CASSYESGLNQPQHF TGTGCCAGCAGTTACGAATCAGGGCTCAATCAGCCCCAGCATTTT
TRBJ1-3 . TRBV6-5 . CASRRQHSGNTIYF TGTGCCAGCAGGAGACAGCACTCTGGAAACACCATATATTTT
TRBJ2-2 TRBD1 TRBV29-1 . CSVEGDRGRDTGELFF TGCAGCGTTGAAGGTGACAGGGGGCGGGACACCGGGGAGCTGTTTTTT
TRBJ1-6 TRBD1 TRBV9 . CASSLLRTGTQNSPLHF TGTGCCAGCAGCCTCCTCCGGACAGGGACACAAAATTCACCCCTCCACTTT
TRBJ1-1 . TRBV4-2 . CASTRGDEYTEAFF TGTGCCAGCACCCGGGGGGATGAGTACACTGAAGCTTTCTTT
TRBJ1-3 . TRBV6-5 . CASKRQSSGNTIYF TGTGCCAGCAAAAGACAGTCCTCTGGAAACACCATATATTTT
TRBJ1-1 . TRBV6-5 . CASSYTWDSNTEAFF TGTGCCAGCAGTTACACTTGGGACTCCAACACTGAAGCTTTCTTT
TRBJ1-4 . TRBV18 . CASSPGEEEKLFF TGTGCCAGCTCACCAGGCGAGGAAGAAAAACTGTTTTTT
TRBJ2-1 . TRBV27 . CASNTGTEQFF TGTGCCAGCAATACAGGGACCGAGCAGTTCTTC
TRBJ2-1 TRBD2 TRBV12-3/TRBV12-4 . CASRPTSGEQFF TGTGCCAGCAGGCCGACTAGCGGGGAGCAGTTCTTC
TRBJ1-5 TRBD1 TRBV4-1 once CASSQDPAGGGQPQHF TGCGCCAGCAGCCAAGATCCGGCAGGGGGCGGTCAGCCCCAGCATTTT
TRBJ2-5 . TRBV2 . CASSTPLEYQETQYF TGTGCCAGCAGTACGCCCCTTGAGTACCAAGAGACCCAGTACTTC